The 11 T cell receptor beta chains below come from one sample, sequenced in a study of Ad26.COV2.S vaccination and SARS-CoV-2 variants. Treatment given: around 19 received Ad26.COV2.S at low or high dose, single or two shots; about 5 received placebo; per-sample allocation not given. The study sampled participants on day 63 after the first vaccine or placebo injection. Clones were sequenced by immunoSEQ multiplex PCR, and TCRdb holds only the in-frame ones, with some missing. Of 300,000 to 350,000 clones listed, around nine tenths are singletons. The sample consisted of peripheral blood, taken in a trial of Ad26.COV2.S vaccine versus placebo. These receptors were taken from a person aged 18 to 65 who received the Ad26.COV2.S COVID-19 vaccine or a placebo.

This clone was picked up one time. The chain uses TRBV19 and TRBJ1-1; 9 bases line up with TRBD1. Germline trimming cut 5 bases from V and 3 bases from J; bases unmatched to any gene: 7. The germline CDR1 and CDR2 sequences are LNHDA and SQIVND (reference sequence). The CDR3 has 15 amino acids. The CDR3 nucleotides read TGTGCCAGTAGTGCGTACAGGGGGCAGCACACTGAAGCTTTCTTT. Translation gives CASSAYRGQHTEAFF.

The chain has TRBV20-1 and TRBJ1-6; no definite D call. In germline, CDR1 is DFQATT, CDR2 SNEGSKA (reference sequence). This CDR3 spans 11 amino acids. V lost 3 bases, J lost 15 bases, and 12 bases lay in between. CDR3 coding DNA: TGCAGTGCTAGTGTCAACTCCCACCTCCACTTT. It is translated as CSASVNSHLHF.

The V call is TRBV13, the J call TRBJ2-2; 8 bases are a match to TRBD1. From germline, CDR1 is PRHDT and CDR2 FYEKMQ (reference sequence). The length of the CDR3 is 14 residues. Germline trimming cut 5 bases from V and 5 bases from J; bases unmatched to any gene: 4. CDR3 DNA sequence: TGTGCCAGCAGCATCCGACAGGGGACCGGGGAGCTGTTTTTT. Translated: CASSIRQGTGELFF.

The V call is TRBV19, the J call TRBJ1-1; 9 bases agree with TRBD1. The CDR3 is made up of 14 amino acids. Germline V gives CDR1 LNHDA, CDR2 SQIVND (reference sequence). V lost 7 bases, J lost 5 bases, and 8 bases stayed unmatched. The CDR3 loop is CASTPGTGLTEAFF. DNA of the CDR3: TGTGCCAGTACCCCCGGGACAGGGTTGACTGAAGCTTTCTTT.

This chain links TRBV5-6 with TRBJ2-2, with TRBD1 identical over 8 bases. Germline V gives CDR1 SGHDT, CDR2 YYEEEE. CDR3 length: 16 amino acids. The V and J ends lost 4 bases and 3 bases, in that order; junction bases with no gene match: 8. CDR3 residues: CASSGQGWPHTGELFF. CDR3 in DNA: TGTGCCAGCAGCGGACAGGGCTGGCCACACACCGGGGAGCTGTTTTTT.

The gene calls are TRBV5-4 and TRBJ2-1; D gene uncertain. This CDR3 spans 13 amino acids. Trimming shortened V by 0 bases and J by 7 bases, and 8 bases separated the two germline ends. Per germline, CDR1 SGHNT and CDR2 YYREEE (reference sequence). In nucleotides, the CDR3 is TGTGCCAGCAGCTTGGTCGGCGCTAATGAGCAGTTCTTC. It yields the protein CASSLVGANEQFF.

The chain links TRBV11-2 to TRBJ2-1; 8 nucleotides agree with TRBD2. This CDR3 has 19 amino acids. V lost 4 bases, J lost 9 bases, and 23 bases stayed unmatched. In germline, CDR1 is SGHAT, CDR2 FQNNGV. The CDR3 protein is CASSSVDTLSGRSFIEQFF. The CDR3 coding sequence is TGTGCCAGCAGCTCCGTGGACACCCTGAGCGGGAGAAGCTTCATTGAGCAGTTCTTC. Combining the CDR3 with reference TRBV11-2 and TRBJ2-1 gives the whole variable domain EAGVAQSPRYKIIEKRQSVAFWCNPISGHATLYWYQQILGQGPKLLIQFQNNGVVDDSQLPKDRFSAERLKGVDSTLKIQPAKLEDSAVYLCASSSVDTLSGRSFIEQFFGPGTRLTVL.

This sequence joins TRBV27 and TRBJ2-2, with 10 bases matching TRBD1. Germline V lookup: CDR1 MNHEY, CDR2 SMNVEV (reference sequence). The CDR3 contains 15 residues. J gave up 7 bases and V 6 bases, and 8 bases lay outside the gene matches. CDR3 DNA: TGTGCCAGCAGCCTGACAGGGGGCGCGTTCGGGGAGCTGTTTTTT. Protein: CASSLTGGAFGELFF.

The chain carries TRBV18 and TRBJ2-7; D gene uncertain. V lost 3 bases, J lost 12 bases, and 24 bases lay in between. Germline CDR1 is KGHSH and CDR2 is LQKENI. The CDR3 spans 15 residues. Here the CDR3 DNA reads TGTGCCAGCTCACCGAATCAGGACCGTGGCACCGTGAGGTACTTC. This encodes CASSPNQDRGTVRYF.

The gene calls are TRBV11-2 and TRBJ2-5; D remains ambiguous. TRBJ2-7 matches the DNA end more closely, so the J call is doubtful. Germline V gene sequence: CDR1 SGHAT, CDR2 FQNNGV. CDR3 length: 14 amino acids. The CDR3 protein is CASSLLGSSYEQYF. CDR3 bases: TGTGCCAGCAGCTTATTGGGGTCCTCCTACGAGCAGTACTTC.

V usage is TRBV30 and J usage is TRBJ2-2, with 8 bases identical to TRBD2. This CDR3 comprises 14 residues. Unmatched junction bases numbered 7, after V lost 5 bases and J lost 5 bases. Germline loops: CDR1 GTSNPN, CDR2 SVGIG (reference sequence). The CDR3, as DNA: TGTGCCTGGGAGCGGGAGTTGAGGACCGGGGAGCTGTTTTTT. Translated: CAWERELRTGELFF.